Each of the 18 T cell receptor beta chains below was sequenced from the same sample in a study of chemoradiotherapy in HPV16-positive cancers (dated by TCRdb to 2022 to 2024). Receptor amplification or capture employed the immunoSEQ multiplex PCR assay. Imported from immuneACCESS, the table was reduced by TCRdb to in-frame sequences with V and J called. These copies leave out some clones; in studies compared against another copy, an unresolved V gene accounts for under half, and the cause of the remainder is not known. In this sample the table shows nearly 5,000 clones, about 96% of which occur a single time. The ten largest account for 3% to 4% of the sample. This sample comprised tumor tissue, obtained from a patient who underwent chemoradiotherapy. All receptors derive from a human donor with HPV-associated anogenital cancer.

The gene calls are TRBV9 and TRBJ1-1; D gene ambiguous. V lost 4 bases and J 3 bases, leaving 13 bases between the germline ends. The CDR3 has 14 residues. Germline CDR1 is SGDLS and CDR2 is YYNGEE. The CDR3 spells CASSPRPRDTEAFF. DNA for the CDR3: TGTGCCAGCAGCCCCCGACCTCGGGACACTGAAGCTTTCTTT.

J is TRBJ2-2 and V is TRBV19, with D possibly TRBD1 on 5 matching bases. The CDR3 totals 14 residues. The germline gives CDR1 LNHDA, CDR2 SQIVND (reference sequence). Trimming took off 6 bases at V and 3 bases at J, with 11 bases between the two ends. The CDR3 nucleotides are TGTGCCAGTAGCCAAGGGGATTACACCGGGGAGCTGTTTTTT. This codes for CASSQGDYTGELFF.

The chain joins TRBV7-9 to TRBJ1-5; TRBD1 agrees at 7 bases. CDR1 and CDR2 (germline): SEHNR, FQNEAQ (reference sequence). The CDR3 sequence is 16 residues long. The V gene end was trimmed by 2 bases and the J gene end by 0 bases; junction bases not matched to a gene: 4. The CDR3 DNA follows: TGTGCCAGCAGCTTAATGGGACAGAATAGCAATCAGCCCCAGCATTTT. Its protein is CASSLMGQNSNQPQHF.

The rearrangement links TRBV5-8 to TRBJ1-1; 9 nucleotides agree with TRBD1. Germline assignment: CDR1 SGHTS and CDR2 YDEGEE. The CDR3 covers 16 residues. The V segment lost 3 bases and the J segment 5 bases; nucleotides outside the gene matches: 11. DNA of the CDR3: TGTGCCAGCAGCTATCCCGGGACAGGGCGACGTACTGAAGCTTTCTTT. This encodes CASSYPGTGRRTEAFF.

The sample holds one count of this clone. The genes are TRBV28 and TRBJ2-7; 9 nucleotides agree with TRBD1. V dropped 6 bases and J dropped 2; count of bases not matched to a gene: 5. The CDR3 spans 14 residues. Germline V gives CDR1 MDHEN, CDR2 SYDVKM. The CDR3 coding sequence is TGTGCCAGCAGATATACAGGGGGCGCCTACGAGCAGTACTTC. Its translation is CASRYTGGAYEQYF.

Concerning this clone itself: Mismatch with germline at one junction end may stem from a read error. The V gene is TRBV7-8, the J gene TRBJ2-7; tentatively, D is TRBD2 (6 bases). The CDR3 length is 14 residues. In germline, CDR1 is SGHVS, CDR2 FQNEAQ. Written as DNA, the CDR3 is TGTGCCAGCAGCCTAGCGCCGGGGACTGACGAGCAGTACTTC. Translated, it gives CASSLAPGTDEQYF.

This chain uses TRBV11-2 with TRBJ2-1; weak D call: TRBD1 (7 bases). Germline CDR1 is SGHAT and CDR2 is FQNNGV. V lost 2 bases and J lost 8, with 13 bases in between. The CDR3 loop spans 14 amino acids. The CDR3 is CASSLTTGDYEQFF. In nucleotides, the CDR3 is TGTGCCAGCAGCTTAACAACAGGGGACTATGAGCAGTTCTTC. Full variable domain (rest looked up from reference TRBV11-2 and TRBJ2-1): EAGVAQSPRYKIIEKRQSVAFWCNPISGHATLYWYQQILGQGPKLLIQFQNNGVVDDSQLPKDRFSAERLKGVDSTLKIQPAKLEDSAVYLCASSLTTGDYEQFFGPGTRLTVL.

V and J are TRBV18 and TRBJ2-5; tentative D call: TRBD1 (5 bases). Trimming took 4 bases from V and 1 from J, leaving 13 bases between them. CDR1 KGHSH and CDR2 LQKENI come from the germline V gene. The CDR3 has 15 amino acids. CDR3 loop: CASSQLGHPQETQYF. In DNA, the CDR3 is TGTGCCAGCTCACAGTTAGGACACCCCCAAGAGACCCAGTACTTC.

This clone turned up a few times. The J gene is TRBJ2-7, the V gene TRBV7-9, with D unclear. Germline V gene data show CDR1 as SEHNR and CDR2 as FQNEAQ (reference sequence). The ends were cut back, 5 bases at V and 1 base at J, with 6 bases in the middle. The CDR3 sequence is 12 residues long. In DNA, the CDR3 is TGTGCCAGCAGCCTGACTTCCTACGAGCAGTACTTC. It yields the protein CASSLTSYEQYF.

The CDR3: CASTLWDLGDTQYF. The CDR3 DNA is TGTGCCAGCACTCTTTGGGACCTAGGAGATACGCAGTATTTT. The J gene is TRBJ2-3, the V gene TRBV5-5, with D perhaps given as TRBD1 or TRBD2 (5 bases each). This CDR3 has 14 residues. V dropped 6 bases and J dropped 5 bases, with 16 bases sitting between them. Per the germline V gene, CDR1 is SGHKS and CDR2 is YYEKEE (reference sequence).

This sequence joins TRBV2 and TRBJ1-2; D gene ambiguous. This CDR3 is built from 15 residues. Germline CDR1 and CDR2: SNHLY and FYNNEI. The V gene lost 4 bases and the J gene lost 0 bases, with 12 bases spanning the gap. Here the CDR3 reads CASSVEDGANYGYTF. Here the CDR3 DNA reads TGTGCCAGCAGTGTCGAAGACGGAGCTAACTATGGCTACACCTTC.

V gene TRBV6-6 combines with J gene TRBJ1-5; no clear D gene. Looked up from germline, CDR1 is MNHNY and CDR2 is SVGAGI (reference sequence). This CDR3 is built from 16 residues. V was trimmed by 7 bases and J by 0 bases, leaving 16 bases between them. This CDR3 is CASILGGFYSNQPQHF. DNA for the CDR3: TGTGCCAGCATTCTGGGAGGTTTTTATAGCAATCAGCCCCAGCATTTT.

The chain employs TRBV9 and TRBJ2-5; a possible D gene is TRBD1 (5 bases). Germline V gives CDR1 SGDLS, CDR2 YYNGEE. V dropped 0 bases and J dropped 0 bases, with 21 bases sitting between them. The CDR3 sequence is 19 residues long. CDR3 DNA: TGTGCCAGCAGCGTAGCCCCCAGTCGGCAGGGCTCTTACCAAGAGACCCAGTACTTC. Amino acids: CASSVAPSRQGSYQETQYF.

The V call is TRBV6-1, the J call TRBJ2-3, with 12 bases that match TRBD2. The J segment lost 6 bases and the V segment lost 2 bases, leaving 3 bases of the junction unmatched. Germline V CDR1 and CDR2: MNHNS, SASEGT. CDR3 length: 15 amino acids. As DNA, the CDR3 is TGTGCCAGCAGTGAACTAGCGGGGGGGCCGGATACGCAGTATTTT. This sequence encodes CASSELAGGPDTQYF.

CDR3 loop: CASSERTDYGYTF. For the CDR3, the DNA is TGTGCCAGCAGTGAACGGACGGACTATGGCTACACCTTC. The chain couples TRBV6-1 to TRBJ1-2, with D unclear. The germline V gene encodes CDR1 MNHNS and CDR2 SASEGT. The CDR3 is made up of 13 amino acids. The V end lost 2 bases, the J end lost 3 bases, and 7 bases lay between the germline ends.

The chain uses TRBV5-1 and TRBJ1-1; the D gene is possibly TRBD1 (6 bases). V was trimmed by 1 base and J by 6 bases, leaving 16 bases between them. The CDR3 is 15 amino acids. Germline V lookup: CDR1 SGHRS, CDR2 YFSETQ. The CDR3 protein is CASSLSKGVVAEAFF. The CDR3, as DNA: TGCGCCAGCAGCTTGTCAAAGGGGGTTGTCGCTGAAGCTTTCTTT.

V and J are TRBV19 and TRBJ1-5; 9 bases fit TRBD1. Germline V gives CDR1 LNHDA, CDR2 SQIVND (reference sequence). The CDR3 is 14 residues long. With 7 bases clipped from V and 4 bases from J, the junction kept 5 bases outside the gene matches. The chain's CDR3 is CASTPTGGNQPQHF. CDR3 nucleotide sequence: TGTGCCAGTACCCCGACAGGGGGGAATCAGCCCCAGCATTTT. The complete variable domain, with remaining parts taken from reference TRBV19 and TRBJ1-5, reads DGGITQSPKYLFRKEGQNVTLSCEQNLNHDAMYWYRQDPGQGLRLIYYSQIVNDFQKGDIAEGYSVSREKKESFPLTVTSAQKNPTAFYLCASTPTGGNQPQHFGDGTRLSIL.

The chain has TRBV19 and TRBJ2-3; D is uncertain. The germline V gene has CDR1 LNHDA and CDR2 SQIVND (reference sequence). The CDR3 consists of 14 residues. V lost 0 bases and J lost 2, with 6 bases in between. The CDR3 DNA reads TGTGCCAGTAGTATAGACTTTTCCACAGATACGCAGTATTTT. This translates into CASSIDFSTDTQYF. Using reference TRBV19 and TRBJ2-3 for the parts outside the CDR3, the full variable domain is DGGITQSPKYLFRKEGQNVTLSCEQNLNHDAMYWYRQDPGQGLRLIYYSQIVNDFQKGDIAEGYSVSREKKESFPLTVTSAQKNPTAFYLCASSIDFSTDTQYFGPGTRLTVL.